This entry describes one T cell receptor beta chain. Its antigen is currently unknown. Germline assignment: CDR1 SGHNT and CDR2 YYREEE (reference sequence). The CDR3 has 14 amino acids. V was trimmed by 7 bases and J by 4 bases, leaving 17 bases between them. These data are taken from a study of T cells in localized non-small cell lung cancer. Study-level findings and limits: Researchers found a median approximately 60 of the top 100 tumor clones in adjacent lung. Compared with tumor, uninvolved adjacent lung displayed greater T cell clonality, ranking highest overall.

Produced via immunoSEQ multiplex PCR; TCRdb's table is partial and in-frame only. The data hold about 48,000 clones, with roughly 77% observed a single time. The chain carries TRBV5-4 and TRBJ1-2; D gene unclear. This TCR came from a man between 40 and 75 years old with stage I squamous cell lung carcinoma. Specimen: peripheral blood, collected before any cancer treatment. The CDR3 bases are TGTGCCAGCCGGTCACCAGGAAAGACCTATGGCTACACCTTC. Its translation: CASRSPGKTYGYTF.